These 30 T cell receptor beta chains were all obtained from the same sample, sequenced in a study of blood T cell repertoires in COVID-19 (dated by TCRdb to about 2020). Libraries were prepared through the immunoSEQ multiplex PCR assay. Here the immuneACCESS table is served through TCRdb, limited to in-frame sequences with V and J called. Missing clones are a known gap in these copies; in checked studies unresolved V genes cover under half, and the rest lacks a known reason. The sample table lists 120,000 to 150,000 clones, 70% to 85% of them with a count of one. The top ten clonotypes cover 6% to 7.5% of the sample. Sequencing used peripheral blood. These receptors all come from a human donor in a cohort sampled during active COVID-19.

V gene TRBV5-5 combines with J gene TRBJ1-6; D gene uncertain. Between the trimmed V and J ends, which lost 0 bases and 8 bases, there was a span of 9 bases. Germline-derived CDR1 and CDR2 are SGHKS and YYEKEE (reference sequence). This CDR3 has 14 amino acids. This chain's CDR3 is CASSLGLLDSPLHF. The CDR3 nucleotides are TGTGCCAGCAGCTTGGGGCTGTTGGATTCACCCCTCCACTTT.

This CDR3 reads CASSQIGTATDTQYF. As DNA, the CDR3 is TGTGCCAGCAGCCAGATCGGGACAGCCACAGATACGCAGTATTTT. The gene calls are TRBV14 and TRBJ2-3; TRBD1 agrees at 7 bases. Germline loops: CDR1 SGHDN, CDR2 FVKESK. V trimming: 3 bases; J trimming: 2 bases; junction bases outside the gene matches: 5. The CDR3 contains 15 residues.

The chain recombines TRBV7-9 with TRBJ1-5, with TRBD1 identical over 8 bases. This CDR3 contains 16 residues. Germline CDR1 SEHNR, CDR2 FQNEAQ (reference sequence). The junction had 8 bases not matched to a gene; V was cut back by 5 bases and J by 2 bases. In nucleotides, the CDR3 is TGTGCCAGCAGCGGCCAGACAGGGGTCGGCAATCAGCCCCAGCATTTT. It encodes CASSGQTGVGNQPQHF.

The chain combines TRBV5-1 with TRBJ2-2, with D perhaps matching TRBD1 (5 bases). The CDR3 spans 16 residues. The germline V gene has CDR1 SGHRS and CDR2 YFSETQ. V lost 1 base and J lost 0, with 10 bases in between. CDR3 DNA sequence: TGCGCCAGCAGCTTGCTGGACAATGCGAACACCGGGGAGCTGTTTTTT. It yields the protein CASSLLDNANTGELFF.

The chain combines TRBV5-1 with TRBJ2-3; 10 nucleotides align to TRBD2. CDR3 length equals 15 residues. CDR1 SGHRS and CDR2 YFSETQ come from the germline V gene. The V segment lost 3 bases and the J segment 5 bases; nucleotides outside the gene matches: 6. The CDR3 DNA sequence: TGCGCCAGCAGCTGGAGGGGGACTAGCGAAGATACGCAGTATTTT. This encodes CASSWRGTSEDTQYF.

The chain's CDR3 is CASRPGGAYEQYF. The CDR3 DNA reads as TGCGCCAGCAGGCCGGGGGGCGCCTACGAGCAGTACTTC. The chain combines TRBV5-1 with TRBJ2-7; perhaps TRBD2 as D (7 bases). The V gene lost 5 bases and the J gene lost 2 bases, with 11 bases spanning the gap. CDR1 and CDR2 from the germline V gene are SGHRS and YFSETQ. The CDR3 loop spans 13 amino acids.

The gene calls are TRBV5-4 and TRBJ2-7, with 12 bases fitting TRBD1. The CDR3 length is 16 residues. The germline gives CDR1 SGHNT, CDR2 YYREEE (reference sequence). J gave up 0 bases and V 5 bases, and 6 bases lay outside the gene matches. The CDR3 coding sequence is TGTGCCAGCAGGGGACAGGGGGCCCTTTCCTCCTACGAGCAGTACTTC. This gives the protein CASRGQGALSSYEQYF.

The V and J genes are TRBV20-1 and TRBJ1-1; D remains unclear. This CDR3 contains 11 residues. Germline V gene lookup returns CDR1 DFQATT and CDR2 SNEGSKA (reference sequence). Trimming pared 5 bases from V and 10 bases from J, leaving 14 bases between. This CDR3 reads CSAVEGLGAFF. The CDR3 DNA reads TGCAGTGCTGTTGAGGGATTAGGAGCTTTCTTT.

The chain employs TRBV9 and TRBJ2-3; 9 nucleotides line up with TRBD2. Germline CDR1 reads SGDLS; CDR2 reads YYNGEE. With V trimmed by 4 bases and J by 4 bases, 10 bases remained unmatched. The CDR3 extends over 16 amino acids. The CDR3 reads CASSPTPGLASDTQYF. Here the CDR3 DNA reads TGTGCCAGCAGCCCTACCCCGGGACTAGCATCAGATACGCAGTATTTT.

A note on this clone: This sample also contains other DNA sequences that code for the same CDR3. V is TRBV29-1 and J is TRBJ2-7; 7 bases fit TRBD1. Germline V gene lookup returns CDR1 SQVTM and CDR2 ANQGSEA. V gave up 3 bases and J gave up 2 bases; unmatched junction bases: 4. This CDR3 is built from 13 residues. The CDR3 region is CSVEGQGAYEQYF. CDR3 DNA: TGCAGCGTTGAGGGTCAGGGGGCCTACGAGCAGTACTTC.

The chain carries TRBV5-6 and TRBJ2-5, with 7 bases lining up with TRBD2. The V gene end was trimmed by 2 bases and the J gene end by 5 bases; junction bases not matched to a gene: 6. Germline CDR1 and CDR2: SGHDT and YYEEEE. There are 14 residues in the CDR3. The CDR3 bases are TGTGCCAGCAGCTTCGAACTAGCGTGGGAGACCCAGTACTTC. Translation gives CASSFELAWETQYF.

The V and J genes are TRBV7-2 and TRBJ2-7; D might be TRBD2 (5 bases). The length of the CDR3 is 15 residues. The germline CDR1 and CDR2 sequences are SGHTA and FQGNSA. Trimming removed 4 bases at V and 3 bases at J, with 16 bases between. CDR3 bases: TGTGCCAGCAGCTCCCAGAGGGCCACTTTCTACGAGCAGTACTTC. Residues: CASSSQRATFYEQYF.

In regard to this clone: The sample carries other DNA sequences with the same CDR3. The chain combines TRBV21-1 with TRBJ2-7; the listed D gene, TRBD1, was not tested against the DNA. TRBV21-1 is assigned pseudogene status. The CDR3 covers 17 residues. CDR3 nucleotide sequence: TGTGCCAGCACCGACATCCGGTCCGACAGGGGCTCAGGCGAGCAGTACTTC. Translated, it gives CASTDIRSDRGSGEQYF.

The genes are TRBV6-6 and TRBJ2-2; 9 bases are shared with TRBD1. Germline CDR1 reads MNHNY; CDR2 reads SVGAGI (reference sequence). The V segment lost 5 bases and the J segment 5 bases; nucleotides outside the gene matches: 9. The length of the CDR3 is 16 residues. In nucleotides, the CDR3 is TGTGCCAGCAGTCCCCCGGGACAGGGTGGAACCGGGGAGCTGTTTTTT. It is translated as CASSPPGQGGTGELFF.

V is TRBV28 and J is TRBJ2-7, with no clear D. V lost 5 bases to trimming and J lost 7 bases, with 12 bases between them. The CDR3 extends over 12 amino acids. CDR1 is MDHEN and CDR2 is SYDVKM in the germline V gene. In DNA form, the CDR3 reads TGTGCCAGCAGTACAATACCTGTAGAGCAGTACTTC. It yields the protein CASSTIPVEQYF.

This chain joins TRBV9 and TRBJ2-3, with D perhaps matching TRBD1 (6 bases). The CDR3 is 16 residues long. V was cut by 4 bases and J by 4 bases, with 19 bases left in between. Per the germline V gene, CDR1 is SGDLS and CDR2 is YYNGEE. The chain's CDR3 is CASSPAAGVIPDTQYF. CDR3 coding DNA: TGTGCCAGCAGCCCAGCGGCAGGGGTTATACCAGATACGCAGTATTTT.

The chain is built from TRBV19 and TRBJ2-1; D may be TRBD2 (5 bases). The V gene lost 3 bases and the J gene lost 6 bases, with 9 bases spanning the gap. The CDR3 totals 13 residues. CDR1 is LNHDA and CDR2 is SQIVND in the germline V gene (reference sequence). CDR3 sequence reads: CASSISSFNEQFF. CDR3 DNA sequence: TGTGCCAGTAGTATCTCTAGCTTCAATGAGCAGTTCTTC.

The rearrangement joins TRBV6-2 or TRBV6-3 to TRBJ1-5; D not resolved. The CDR3 has 14 amino acids. V lost 2 bases to trimming and J lost 6 bases, with 11 bases between them. Germline CDR1 reads MNHEY; CDR2 reads SVGEGT. The CDR3 DNA reads TGTGCCAGCAGTTACGGGCCCCCCGGTCAGCCCCAGCATTTT. Translated, it gives CASSYGPPGQPQHF.

The J gene is TRBJ2-6, the V gene TRBV4-2; 7 positions agree with TRBD2. CDR1 and CDR2 (germline): LGHNA, YNFKEQ. Trimming cost V 0 bases and J 0 bases; bases outside gene matches: 8. The CDR3 extends over 19 amino acids. CDR3 amino acids: CASSQDPGGGGSGANVLTF. CDR3 DNA: TGTGCCAGCAGCCAAGATCCCGGCGGGGGAGGCTCTGGGGCCAACGTCCTGACTTTC.

This clone was counted only a few times. The chain recombines TRBV3-1 (or the pseudogene TRBV3-2) with TRBJ1-2, with TRBD1 matching 9 bases. Germline V lookup: CDR1 LGHDT, CDR2 YNNKEL (reference sequence). There are 15 residues in the CDR3. Trimming cost V 6 bases and J 5 bases; bases outside gene matches: 10. The CDR3 loop reads CASRLTGGRMYGYTF. The CDR3 DNA sequence: TGTGCCAGCAGGCTTACAGGGGGCCGCATGTATGGCTACACCTTC.

The chain recombines TRBV2 with TRBJ2-7; D gene unclear. The V end was cut by 5 bases, the J end by 0 bases, with 11 bases between. Germline CDR1 and CDR2: SNHLY and FYNNEI. The CDR3 has 14 amino acids. The CDR3 DNA reads as TGTGCCAGCAGTACGACACCTGGCTCCTACGAGCAGTACTTC. This translates into CASSTTPGSYEQYF.

The chain has TRBV6-5 and TRBJ1-6, with 7 bases fitting TRBD1. Losses at the gene ends were 6 bases for V and 6 bases for J; bases not matched to a gene: 8. The CDR3 is 15 residues long. CDR1 MNHEY and CDR2 SVGAGI come from the germline V gene. In DNA, the CDR3 is TGTGCCAGCAGAACTGGGACAGCCGTTAATTCACCCCTCCACTTT. Encoded protein: CASRTGTAVNSPLHF.

This clone was recorded only once. The chain joins TRBV4-1 to TRBJ2-4; no firm D call. Germline CDR1 and CDR2: MGHRA and YSYEKL. V was shortened by 0 bases and J by 1 base, with 4 bases between the two germline ends. This CDR3 is built from 14 residues. The CDR3 protein is CASSQDGAKNIQYF. The CDR3 coding sequence is TGCGCCAGCAGCCAAGACGGGGCCAAAAACATTCAGTACTTC.

J is TRBJ1-3 and V is TRBV7-9; D is undetermined. With 1 base removed from V and 1 base from J, the gap between germline ends came to 11 bases. The germline gives CDR1 SEHNR, CDR2 FQNEAQ (reference sequence). This CDR3 comprises 16 residues. CDR3 nucleotides: TGTGCCAGCAGCTTAGGGTTCGGAGGTTCTGGAAACACCATATATTTT. It specifies CASSLGFGGSGNTIYF.

This chain connects TRBV9 to TRBJ2-2; 14 bases line up with TRBD2. Germline V gene sequence: CDR1 SGDLS, CDR2 YYNGEE. This CDR3 spans 18 amino acids. V was pared by 4 bases and J by 5 bases, with 10 bases of the junction left unmatched. The CDR3: CASSLSTWTSGGTGELFF. DNA of the CDR3: TGTGCCAGCAGCCTCTCTACCTGGACTAGCGGGGGGACCGGGGAGCTGTTTTTT.

The CDR3 DNA is TGTGCCAGCGAAAGGACAGGGGGTCCCTACGAGCAGTACTTC. It translates to CASERTGGPYEQYF. The chain combines TRBV7-9 with TRBJ2-7; TRBD1 matches at 10 bases. V lost 8 bases, J lost 2 bases, and 6 bases stayed unmatched. Germline V lookup: CDR1 SEHNR, CDR2 FQNEAQ (reference sequence). The CDR3 is 14 amino acids.

V gene TRBV24-1 combines with J gene TRBJ1-1; D ambiguous. The germline V gene has CDR1 KGHDR and CDR2 SFDVKD. This CDR3 comprises 16 residues. V lost 4 bases and J 1 base, leaving 15 bases between the germline ends. The CDR3 DNA sequence: TGTGCCACCAGTGACCAACCCCGGAGGGCGAACACTGAAGCTTTCTTT. Its translation: CATSDQPRRANTEAFF.

The CDR3 region has the DNA TGTGCCAGCAGCCCTAGGTGGGTAGCTGGGGCCAACGTCCTGACTTTC. Its protein is CASSPRWVAGANVLTF. The chain recombines TRBV7-9 with TRBJ2-6; D gene unclear. The CDR3 is 16 residues long. The ends were cut back, 5 bases at V and 2 bases at J, with 13 bases in the middle. Germline V CDR1 and CDR2: SEHNR, FQNEAQ (reference sequence).

The chain links TRBV5-1 to TRBJ2-7; 7 bases fit TRBD2. The CDR3 length is 13 residues. Germline values: CDR1 SGHRS, CDR2 YFSETQ. J was trimmed by 3 bases and V by 4 bases; bases with no gene match: 4. The CDR3 region is CASSPGGGYEQYF. CDR3 sequence (DNA): TGCGCCAGCAGCCCGGGGGGAGGCTACGAGCAGTACTTC.

This clone occurred a few times. Here the CDR3 DNA reads TGCGCCAGCAGCCCTCCAGTGAGCGGGACAGATACGCAGTATTTT. It encodes CASSPPVSGTDTQYF. This rearrangement joins TRBV5-1 to TRBJ2-3, with D possibly being TRBD2 (6 bases). The V end was cut by 4 bases, the J end by 3 bases, with 15 bases between. The CDR3 extends over 15 amino acids. Germline CDR1 is SGHRS and CDR2 is YFSETQ.